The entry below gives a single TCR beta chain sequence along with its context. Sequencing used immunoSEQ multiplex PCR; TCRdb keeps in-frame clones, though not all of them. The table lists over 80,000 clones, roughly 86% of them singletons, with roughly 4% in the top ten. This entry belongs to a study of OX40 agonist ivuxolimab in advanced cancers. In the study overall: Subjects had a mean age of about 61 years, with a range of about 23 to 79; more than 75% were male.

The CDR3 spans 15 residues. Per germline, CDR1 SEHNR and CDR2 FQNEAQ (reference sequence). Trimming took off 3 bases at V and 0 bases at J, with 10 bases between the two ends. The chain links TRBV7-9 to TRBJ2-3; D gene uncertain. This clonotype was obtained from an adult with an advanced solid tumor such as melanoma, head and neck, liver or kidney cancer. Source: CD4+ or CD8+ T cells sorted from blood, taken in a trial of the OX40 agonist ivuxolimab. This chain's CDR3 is CASSFSVSSTDTQYF. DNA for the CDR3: TGTGCCAGCAGCTTTTCGGTGTCTAGCACAGATACGCAGTATTTT.